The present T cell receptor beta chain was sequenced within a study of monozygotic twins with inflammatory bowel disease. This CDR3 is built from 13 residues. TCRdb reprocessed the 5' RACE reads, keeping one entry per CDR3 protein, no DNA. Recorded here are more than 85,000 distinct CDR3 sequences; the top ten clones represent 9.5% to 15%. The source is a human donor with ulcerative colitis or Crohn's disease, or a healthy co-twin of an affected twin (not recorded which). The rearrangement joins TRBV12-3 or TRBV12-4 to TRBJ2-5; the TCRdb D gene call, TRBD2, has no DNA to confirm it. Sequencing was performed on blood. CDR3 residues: CASRTGTTGAQYF.